This T cell receptor (beta chain) was sequenced for a study of cytomegalovirus exposure and HLA in healthy donors. Overall study: The roughly 100 million unique TCR beta sequences, from approximately 170 million T cells, were found by an earlier analysis.

Germline assignment: CDR1 MNHEY and CDR2 SMNVEV (reference sequence). V was pared by 3 bases and J by 6 bases, with 9 bases between. CDR3 size: 13 residues. PCR used 60 Vbeta primers and 13 Jbeta primers. Assay used: immunoSEQ multiplex PCR; TCRdb lists only in-frame clones, some missing. The sample yields some 100,000 clones, 70% to 80% seen once. The V call is TRBV27, the J call TRBJ1-5; tentatively, D is TRBD1 (6 bases). The clonotype originates from a female donor in good health and CMV-seropositive. Sequencing was carried out using PBMCs. The CDR3 DNA follows: TGTGCCAGCAGTTTCGGGGACATTCAGCCCCAGCATTTT. Translated, it gives CASSFGDIQPQHF.